This T cell receptor (beta chain) was captured in a study of OX40 agonist ivuxolimab in advanced cancers. At the level of the study: Hepatocellular carcinoma, melanoma, renal cell or head and neck cancer occurred in dose-escalation patients.

Points from the study as a whole: Averaged across samples, CD8+ T cells carried more expanded clones than CD4+ did.

Trimming took off 6 bases at V and 9 bases at J, with 12 bases between the two ends. The CDR3 has 12 amino acids. In germline, CDR1 is KGHSH, CDR2 LQKENI. Sequencing was performed with immunoSEQ multiplex PCR; in TCRdb, only in-frame clones are kept and a portion is missing. The table lists approximately 67,000 clones, about 85% of them singletons. As to this clone: Its antigen is undetermined. The identical CDR3 is also encoded by other nucleotide sequences in the sample.

The sequencing used CD4+ or CD8+ T cells sorted from blood, collected in a trial of the OX40 agonist ivuxolimab. The rearrangement uses TRBV18 and TRBJ1-5, with no clear D. The receptor was derived from an adult with an advanced solid tumor such as melanoma, head and neck, liver or kidney cancer. The DNA for the CDR3 is TGTGCCAGCTCCGACGGAGGAGGGCCCCAGCATTTT. Its protein is CASSDGGGPQHF.